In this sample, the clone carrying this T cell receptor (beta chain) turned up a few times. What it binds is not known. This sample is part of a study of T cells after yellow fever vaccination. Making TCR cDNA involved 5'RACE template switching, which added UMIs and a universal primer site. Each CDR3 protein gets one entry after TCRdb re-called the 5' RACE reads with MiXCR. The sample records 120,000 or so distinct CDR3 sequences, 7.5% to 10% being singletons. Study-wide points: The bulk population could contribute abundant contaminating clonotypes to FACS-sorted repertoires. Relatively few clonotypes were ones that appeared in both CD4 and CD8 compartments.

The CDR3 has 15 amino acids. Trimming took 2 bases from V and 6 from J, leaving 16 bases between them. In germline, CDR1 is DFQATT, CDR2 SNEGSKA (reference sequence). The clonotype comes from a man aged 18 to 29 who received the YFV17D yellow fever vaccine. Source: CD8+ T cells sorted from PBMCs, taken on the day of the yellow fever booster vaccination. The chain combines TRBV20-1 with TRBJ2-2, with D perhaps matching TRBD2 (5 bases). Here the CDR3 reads CSARTPTRESGELFF. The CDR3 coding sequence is TGCAGTGCTAGAACACCCACGAGGGAGTCCGGGGAGCTGTTTTTT.